This paragraph covers one T cell receptor beta chain sequence. As yet, its antigen is unknown. Healthy donors of bone marrow made up the group. Nominally healthy donors were sampled, though unrecorded immune exposures were likely. The PCR used 60 Vbeta and 13 Jbeta primers. Generated by immunoSEQ multiplex PCR, the TCRdb table keeps only in-frame clones and is missing some. The sample has 90,000 or so clones; around 73% are singletons. The sample comes from a study of cytomegalovirus exposure and HLA in healthy donors. The study's findings and limits: Later genetic work tied a missense DCLRE1C variant to beta-chain V and J trimming.

CDR1 is SGHDT and CDR2 is YYEEEE in the germline V gene. Trimming at V came to 5 bases and at J to 0 bases, leaving 4 bases not matched to a gene. The CDR3 length is 15 residues. Sequencing was carried out using PBMCs. This receptor was taken from a woman in her forties in good health and CMV-seronegative. The chain joins TRBV5-6 to TRBJ1-2; 10 positions agree with TRBD1. The CDR3 DNA reads as TGTGCCAGCAGTTCCGGGACAGGGGCTAACTATGGCTACACCTTC. This translates into CASSSGTGANYGYTF.